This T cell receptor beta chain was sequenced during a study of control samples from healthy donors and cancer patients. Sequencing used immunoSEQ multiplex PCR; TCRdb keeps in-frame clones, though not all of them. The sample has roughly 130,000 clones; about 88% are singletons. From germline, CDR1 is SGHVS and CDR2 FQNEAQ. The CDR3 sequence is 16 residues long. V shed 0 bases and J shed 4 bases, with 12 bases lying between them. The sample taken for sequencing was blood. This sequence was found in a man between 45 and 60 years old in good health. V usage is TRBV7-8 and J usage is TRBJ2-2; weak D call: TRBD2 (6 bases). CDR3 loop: CASSLANGGATGELFF. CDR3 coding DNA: TGTGCCAGCAGCTTAGCTAACGGAGGGGCCACCGGGGAGCTGTTTTTT. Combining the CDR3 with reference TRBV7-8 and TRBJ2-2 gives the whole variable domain GAGVSQSPRYKVAKRGQDVALRCDPISGHVSLFWYQQALGQGPEFLTYFQNEAQLDKSGLPSDRFFAERPEGSVSTLKIQRTQQEDSAVYLCASSLANGGATGELFFGEGSRLTVL.